The next 14 T cell receptor beta chains were all read from a single sample in a study of cytomegalovirus exposure and HLA in healthy donors (dated by TCRdb to between 2016 and 2019). To prepare the library, the immunoSEQ multiplex PCR assay was applied. For the multiplex PCR, a mixture combining 60 forward primers for TCR Vbeta segments and 13 reverse primers for TCR Jbeta segments was used. Not all clones reach the TCRdb copy of this immuneACCESS table, which keeps in-frame sequences only. Checked studies attribute under half of the gap to unresolved V genes and leave the rest unexplained. The sample's table lists a count of tens of thousands of clones. The ten largest account for over 1.5% of the sample. The specimen sequenced was PBMCs. Receptor source: a woman in her twenties or thirties in good health and CMV-seronegative.

The V call is TRBV29-1, the J call TRBJ2-1, with D hard to call. The CDR3 length is 9 residues. Germline CDR1 is SQVTM and CDR2 is ANQGSEA. In DNA, the CDR3 is TGCAACGTCCCAGGTGAGCAGTTCTTC. This encodes CNVPGEQFF.

This sequence joins TRBV29-1 and TRBJ1-4; the D is unclear. Germline CDR1 SQVTM, CDR2 ANQGSEA. Trimming removed 7 bases from V and 6 bases from J, with 15 bases in between. The CDR3 length is 13 residues. Here the CDR3 reads CSAVRGADEKLFF. CDR3 sequence (DNA): TGCAGCGCCGTTCGGGGAGCGGATGAAAAACTGTTTTTT.

The chain is built from TRBV30 and TRBJ1-2, with 11 bases matching TRBD1. There are 14 residues in the CDR3. Trimming at V came to 1 base and at J to 3 bases, leaving 1 base not matched to a gene. Germline V lookup: CDR1 GTSNPN, CDR2 SVGIG (reference sequence). Here the CDR3 reads CAWSGTGGYYGYTF. The CDR3 DNA sequence: TGTGCCTGGAGTGGGACAGGGGGCTACTATGGCTACACCTTC.

The rearrangement uses TRBV6-5 and TRBJ2-7; 13 nucleotides align to TRBD2. The V gene end was trimmed by 6 bases and the J gene end by 3 bases; junction bases not matched to a gene: 5. Germline V gene lookup returns CDR1 MNHEY and CDR2 SVGAGI. The CDR3 runs to 15 residues. In nucleotides, the CDR3 is TGTGCCAGCAGGGCCGGGACTAGCGGGAACTACGAGCAGTACTTC. Translated, it gives CASRAGTSGNYEQYF.

The chain is built from TRBV30 and TRBJ1-1; D is undetermined. V dropped 3 bases and J dropped 3 bases, with 20 bases sitting between them. There are 16 residues in the CDR3. Germline V gene data show CDR1 as GTSNPN and CDR2 as SVGIG (reference sequence). The CDR3 DNA follows: TGTGCCTGGAGGCCCTCGCTGAGGAAACGGGACACTGAAGCTTTCTTT. Protein product: CAWRPSLRKRDTEAFF.

The rearrangement links TRBV10-3 to TRBJ2-5; 7 positions match TRBD2. The J segment lost 1 base and the V segment lost 6 bases, leaving 2 bases of the junction unmatched. Germline CDR1 ENHRY, CDR2 SYGVKD. The CDR3 runs to 13 residues. DNA of the CDR3: TGTGCCATCAGACGGGGGGTCCAAGAGACCCAGTACTTC. This gives the protein CAIRRGVQETQYF.

The rearrangement uses TRBV6-5 and TRBJ2-2; the D gene is possibly TRBD1 (5 bases). Trimming shortened V by 11 bases and J by 7 bases, and 20 bases separated the two germline ends. This CDR3 region has 14 residues. Germline loops: CDR1 MNHEY, CDR2 SVGAGI. The DNA of the CDR3 is TGTGCCGTTCGTCGGGCAGGGCGAGGCGGGGAGCTGTTTTTT. Residues: CAVRRAGRGGELFF.

The gene calls are TRBV19 and TRBJ1-2; 9 bases align to TRBD1. Per the germline V gene, CDR1 is LNHDA and CDR2 is SQIVND (reference sequence). The CDR3 totals 16 residues. V was pared by 5 bases and J by 4 bases, with 11 bases of the junction left unmatched. CDR3 in amino acids: CASSVTGTGIAYGYTF. As DNA, the CDR3 is TGTGCCAGTAGTGTTACCGGGACAGGGATCGCCTATGGCTACACCTTC. The full variable domain, its missing parts supplied by reference TRBV19 and TRBJ1-2, is DGGITQSPKYLFRKEGQNVTLSCEQNLNHDAMYWYRQDPGQGLRLIYYSQIVNDFQKGDIAEGYSVSREKKESFPLTVTSAQKNPTAFYLCASSVTGTGIAYGYTFGSGTRLTVV.

V gene TRBV5-6 combines with J gene TRBJ2-7; D is uncertain. The CDR3 covers 12 residues. Between the trimmed V and J ends, which lost 8 bases and 3 bases, there was a span of 12 bases. Germline CDR1 SGHDT, CDR2 YYEEEE. This CDR3 is CASNNQFYEQYF. CDR3 coding DNA: TGTGCCAGTAACAATCAGTTCTACGAGCAGTACTTC.

The V and J genes are TRBV4-1 and TRBJ1-2; perhaps TRBD1 as D (5 bases). CDR3 length: 15 amino acids. Germline V lookup: CDR1 MGHRA, CDR2 YSYEKL. V lost 1 base and J lost 8, with 17 bases in between. CDR3 amino acids: CASSQVQQEPWGYTF. The DNA for the CDR3 is TGCGCCAGCAGCCAAGTTCAACAGGAGCCATGGGGCTACACCTTC.

The genes are TRBV4-3 and TRBJ1-5, with D uncertain. CDR3 length: 18 residues. Looked up from germline, CDR1 is LGHNA and CDR2 is YSLEER. V lost 0 bases and J lost 0, with 15 bases in between. Here the CDR3 DNA reads TGCGCCAGCAGCCAAGATATCCCGAAAGCGTATAGCAATCAGCCCCAGCATTTT. It codes for CASSQDIPKAYSNQPQHF.

The chain is built from TRBV2 and TRBJ2-7; a possible D gene is TRBD1 (5 bases). The germline V gene has CDR1 SNHLY and CDR2 FYNNEI. This CDR3 is 14 amino acids long. V dropped 2 bases and J dropped 3 bases, with 11 bases sitting between them. Here the CDR3 reads CASSEFTGYYEQYF. The CDR3 DNA follows: TGTGCCAGCAGTGAATTTACAGGATACTACGAGCAGTACTTC.

CDR3 nucleotide sequence: TGTGCCACCAGCAGAGCCCCAGCGGGAGTCACAGATACGCAGTATTTT. Amino acids: CATSRAPAGVTDTQYF. V gene TRBV15 combines with J gene TRBJ2-3; 8 bases are shared with TRBD2. The V segment lost 1 base and the J segment 2 bases; nucleotides outside the gene matches: 5. CDR3 length: 16 residues. In germline, CDR1 is LNHNV, CDR2 YYDKDF (reference sequence).

J is TRBJ1-5 and V is TRBV6-5; 11 nucleotides match TRBD1. The V gene's germline CDR1 is MNHEY and CDR2 SVGAGI. This CDR3 has 15 residues. V shed 2 bases, J shed 5 bases, and the junction held 2 bases outside the gene matches. The CDR3 sequence: CASSYGTGGDQPQHF. The CDR3 coding sequence is TGTGCCAGCAGTTACGGGACAGGGGGGGATCAGCCCCAGCATTTT.